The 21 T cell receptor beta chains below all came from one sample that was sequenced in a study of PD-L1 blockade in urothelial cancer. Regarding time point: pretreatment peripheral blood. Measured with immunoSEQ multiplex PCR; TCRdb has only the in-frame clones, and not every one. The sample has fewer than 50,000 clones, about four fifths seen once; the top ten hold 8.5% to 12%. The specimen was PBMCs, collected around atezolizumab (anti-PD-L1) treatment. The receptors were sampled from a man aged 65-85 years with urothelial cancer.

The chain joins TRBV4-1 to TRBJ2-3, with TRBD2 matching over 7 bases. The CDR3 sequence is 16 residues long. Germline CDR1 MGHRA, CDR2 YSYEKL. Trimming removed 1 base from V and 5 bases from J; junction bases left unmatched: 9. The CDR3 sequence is CASSQAWTSEGDTQYF. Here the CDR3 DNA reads TGCGCCAGCAGCCAAGCTTGGACTAGTGAGGGAGATACGCAGTATTTT.

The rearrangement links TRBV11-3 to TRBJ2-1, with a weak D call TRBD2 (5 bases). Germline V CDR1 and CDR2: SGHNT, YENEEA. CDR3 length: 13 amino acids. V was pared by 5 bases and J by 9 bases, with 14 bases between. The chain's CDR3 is CASSLSRESEQFF. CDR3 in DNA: TGTGCCAGCAGCCTCTCAAGGGAGAGTGAGCAGTTCTTC.

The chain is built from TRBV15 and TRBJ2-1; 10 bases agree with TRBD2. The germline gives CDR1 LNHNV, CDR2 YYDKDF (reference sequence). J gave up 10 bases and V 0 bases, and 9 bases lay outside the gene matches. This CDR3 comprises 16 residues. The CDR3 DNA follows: TGTGCCACCAGCAGAGATTGGGCTAGCGGGAGCGGGGAGCAGTTCTTC. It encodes CATSRDWASGSGEQFF.

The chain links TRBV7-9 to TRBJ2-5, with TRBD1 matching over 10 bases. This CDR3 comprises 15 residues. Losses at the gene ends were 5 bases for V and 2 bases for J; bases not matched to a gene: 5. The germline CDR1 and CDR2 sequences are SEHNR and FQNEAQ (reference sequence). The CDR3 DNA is TGTGCCAGCAGCCAGGGACAGGGGATTCAAGAGACCCAGTACTTC. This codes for CASSQGQGIQETQYF.

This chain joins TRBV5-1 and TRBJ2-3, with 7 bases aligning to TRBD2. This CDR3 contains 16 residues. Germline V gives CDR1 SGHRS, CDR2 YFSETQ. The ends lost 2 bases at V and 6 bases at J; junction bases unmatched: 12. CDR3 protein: CASSFLGGRGVDTQYF. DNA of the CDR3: TGCGCCAGCAGCTTCCTTGGCGGGAGAGGGGTGGATACGCAGTATTTT.

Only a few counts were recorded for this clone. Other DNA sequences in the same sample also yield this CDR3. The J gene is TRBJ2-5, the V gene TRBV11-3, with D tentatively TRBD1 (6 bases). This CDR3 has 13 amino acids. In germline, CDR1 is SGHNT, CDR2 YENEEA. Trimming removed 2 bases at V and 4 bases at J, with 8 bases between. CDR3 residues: CASSLSQGETQYF. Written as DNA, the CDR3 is TGTGCCAGCAGCTTATCACAGGGAGAGACCCAGTACTTC.

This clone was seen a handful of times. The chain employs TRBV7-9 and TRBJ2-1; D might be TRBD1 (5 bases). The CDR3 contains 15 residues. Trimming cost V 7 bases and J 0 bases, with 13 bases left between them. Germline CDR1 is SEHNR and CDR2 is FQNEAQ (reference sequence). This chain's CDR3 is CASIPTVSSYNEQFF. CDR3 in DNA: TGTGCCAGCATCCCGACAGTTAGCTCCTACAATGAGCAGTTCTTC.

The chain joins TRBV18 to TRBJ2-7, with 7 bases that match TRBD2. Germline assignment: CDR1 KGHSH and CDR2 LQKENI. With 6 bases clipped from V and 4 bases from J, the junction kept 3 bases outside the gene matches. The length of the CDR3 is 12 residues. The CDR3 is CASSGGRYEQYF. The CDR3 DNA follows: TGTGCCAGCTCGGGCGGGAGATACGAGCAGTACTTC.

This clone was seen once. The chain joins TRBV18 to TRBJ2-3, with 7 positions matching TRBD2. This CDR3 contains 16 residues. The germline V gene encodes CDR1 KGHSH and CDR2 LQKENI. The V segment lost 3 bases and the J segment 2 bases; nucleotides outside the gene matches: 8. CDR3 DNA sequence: TGTGCCAGCTCACCCTTCGGGGGAGGGACCACAGATACGCAGTATTTT. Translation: CASSPFGGGTTDTQYF. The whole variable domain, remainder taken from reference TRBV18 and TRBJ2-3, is NAGVMQNPRHLVRRRGQEARLRCSPMKGHSHVYWYRQLPEEGLKFMVYLQKENIIDESGMPKERFSAEFPKEGPSILRIQQVVRGDSAAYFCASSPFGGGTTDTQYFGPGTRLTVL.

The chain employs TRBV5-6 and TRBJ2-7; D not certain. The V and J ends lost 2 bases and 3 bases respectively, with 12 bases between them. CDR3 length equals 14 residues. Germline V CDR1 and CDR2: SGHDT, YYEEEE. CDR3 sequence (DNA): TGTGCCAGCAGCTTAGGAGTCCTCTACTACGAGCAGTACTTC. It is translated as CASSLGVLYYEQYF.

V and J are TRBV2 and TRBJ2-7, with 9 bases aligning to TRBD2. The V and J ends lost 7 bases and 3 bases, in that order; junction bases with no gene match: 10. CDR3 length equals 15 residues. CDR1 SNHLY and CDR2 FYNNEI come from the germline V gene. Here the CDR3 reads CASKASGTRDYEQYF. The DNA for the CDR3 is TGTGCCAGCAAGGCTAGCGGGACCCGGGACTACGAGCAGTACTTC.

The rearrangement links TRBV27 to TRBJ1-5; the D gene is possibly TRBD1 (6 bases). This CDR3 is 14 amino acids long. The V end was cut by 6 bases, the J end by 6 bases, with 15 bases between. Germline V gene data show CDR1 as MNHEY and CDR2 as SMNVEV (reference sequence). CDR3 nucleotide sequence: TGTGCCAGCAGGCCCCCGGGGGGCGGTCAGCCCCAGCATTTT. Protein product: CASRPPGGGQPQHF.

The CDR3 nucleotides read TGTGCCAGCAGCCCACAGACAGGGGAAAACACCGGGGAGCTGTTTTTT. Encoded protein: CASSPQTGENTGELFF. The gene calls are TRBV11-3 and TRBJ2-2; 8 nucleotides line up with TRBD1. Germline-derived CDR1 and CDR2 are SGHNT and YENEEA. V lost 5 bases, J lost 2 bases, and 7 bases stayed unmatched. This CDR3 has 16 residues.

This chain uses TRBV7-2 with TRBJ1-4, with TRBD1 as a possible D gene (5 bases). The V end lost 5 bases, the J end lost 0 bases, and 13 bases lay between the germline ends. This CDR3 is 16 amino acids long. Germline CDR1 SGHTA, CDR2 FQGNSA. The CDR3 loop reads CASSPPTGATNEKLFF. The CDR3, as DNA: TGTGCCAGCAGCCCCCCCACAGGAGCAACTAATGAAAAACTGTTTTTT.

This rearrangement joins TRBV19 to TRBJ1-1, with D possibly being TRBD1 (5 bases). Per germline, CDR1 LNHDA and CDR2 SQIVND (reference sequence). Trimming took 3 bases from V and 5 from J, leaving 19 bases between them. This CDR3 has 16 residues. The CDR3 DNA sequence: TGTGCCAGTAGTATGGGTCAGGGAAGATCCCAAACTGAAGCTTTCTTT. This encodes CASSMGQGRSQTEAFF.

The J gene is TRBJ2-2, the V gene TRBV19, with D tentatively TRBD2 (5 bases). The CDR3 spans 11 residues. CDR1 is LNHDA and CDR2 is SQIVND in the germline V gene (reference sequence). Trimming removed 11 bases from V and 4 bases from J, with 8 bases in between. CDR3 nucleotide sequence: TGTGCCGCTCGGGGCACCGGGGAGCTGTTTTTT. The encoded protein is CAARGTGELFF.

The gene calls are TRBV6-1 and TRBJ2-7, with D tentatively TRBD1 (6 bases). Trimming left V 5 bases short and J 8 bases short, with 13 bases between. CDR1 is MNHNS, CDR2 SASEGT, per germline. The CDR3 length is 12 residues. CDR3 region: CASSRSQGKQYF. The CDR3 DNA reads TGTGCCAGCAGTAGAAGCCAGGGGAAGCAGTACTTC.

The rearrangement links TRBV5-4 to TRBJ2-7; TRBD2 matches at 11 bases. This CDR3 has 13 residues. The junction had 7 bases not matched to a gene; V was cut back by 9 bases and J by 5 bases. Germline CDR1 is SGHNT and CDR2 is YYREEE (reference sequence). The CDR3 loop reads CAMAIAGGDEQYF. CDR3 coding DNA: TGTGCCATGGCGATAGCGGGAGGGGACGAGCAGTACTTC. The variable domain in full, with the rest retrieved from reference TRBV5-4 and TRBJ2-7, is ETGVTQSPTHLIKTRGQQVTLRCSSQSGHNTVSWYQQALGQGPQFIFQYYREEENGRGNFPPRFSGLQFPNYSSELNVNALELDDSALYLCAMAIAGGDEQYFGPGTRLTVT.

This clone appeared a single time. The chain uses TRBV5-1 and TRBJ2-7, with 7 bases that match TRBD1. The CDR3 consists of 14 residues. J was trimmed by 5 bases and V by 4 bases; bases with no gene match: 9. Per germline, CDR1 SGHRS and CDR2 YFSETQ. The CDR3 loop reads CASSLRTGTNEQYF. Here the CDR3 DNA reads TGCGCCAGCAGCCTCCGGACAGGTACGAACGAGCAGTACTTC.

The CDR3 sequence is CASSPPSGQGRREQYF. The CDR3 DNA is TGTGCCAGCTCACCACCATCGGGACAGGGTCGGAGAGAGCAGTACTTC. The gene calls are TRBV18 and TRBJ2-7; 9 positions match TRBD1. Germline assignment: CDR1 KGHSH and CDR2 LQKENI. CDR3 length: 16 amino acids. The V segment lost 0 bases and the J segment 7 bases; nucleotides outside the gene matches: 10.

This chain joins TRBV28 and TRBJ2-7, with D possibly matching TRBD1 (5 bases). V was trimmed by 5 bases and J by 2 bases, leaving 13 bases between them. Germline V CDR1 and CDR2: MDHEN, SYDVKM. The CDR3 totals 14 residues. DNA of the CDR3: TGTGCCAGCAGTCCCCCTCAGGGTACCTACGAGCAGTACTTC. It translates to CASSPPQGTYEQYF.